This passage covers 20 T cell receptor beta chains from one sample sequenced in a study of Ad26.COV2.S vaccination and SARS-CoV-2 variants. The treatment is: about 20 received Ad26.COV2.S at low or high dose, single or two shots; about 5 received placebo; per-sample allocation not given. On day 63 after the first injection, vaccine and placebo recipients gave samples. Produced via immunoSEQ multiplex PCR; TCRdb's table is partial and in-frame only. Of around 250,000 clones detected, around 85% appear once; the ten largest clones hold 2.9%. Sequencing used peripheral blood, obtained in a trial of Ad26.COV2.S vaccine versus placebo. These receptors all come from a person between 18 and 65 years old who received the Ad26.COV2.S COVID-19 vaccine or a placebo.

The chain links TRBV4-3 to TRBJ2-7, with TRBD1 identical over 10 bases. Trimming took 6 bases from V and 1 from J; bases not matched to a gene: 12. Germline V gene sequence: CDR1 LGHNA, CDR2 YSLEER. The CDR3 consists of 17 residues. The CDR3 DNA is TGCGCCAGCAGTCAGTATACCGGGACAGGGGATTCCTACGAGCAGTACTTC. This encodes CASSQYTGTGDSYEQYF.

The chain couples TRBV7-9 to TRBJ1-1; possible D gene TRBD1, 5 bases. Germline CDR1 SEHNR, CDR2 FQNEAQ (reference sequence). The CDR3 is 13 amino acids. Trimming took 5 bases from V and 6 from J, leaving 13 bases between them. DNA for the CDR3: TGTGCCAGCAGCCCCTCGCCGGGGGCTGAAGCTTTCTTT. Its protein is CASSPSPGAEAFF.

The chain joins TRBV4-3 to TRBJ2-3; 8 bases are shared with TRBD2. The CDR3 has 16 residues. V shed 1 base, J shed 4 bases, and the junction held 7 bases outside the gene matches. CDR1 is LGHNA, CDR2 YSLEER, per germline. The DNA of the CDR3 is TGCGCCAGCAGCCAAGGTGGTGGACTAGCATCAGATACGCAGTATTTT. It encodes CASSQGGGLASDTQYF.

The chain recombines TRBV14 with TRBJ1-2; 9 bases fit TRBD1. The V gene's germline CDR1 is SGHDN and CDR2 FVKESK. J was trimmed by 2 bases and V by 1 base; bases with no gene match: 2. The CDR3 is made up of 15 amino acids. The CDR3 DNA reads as TGTGCCAGCAGCCAAGCTACAGGGGGCAACTATGGCTACACCTTC. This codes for CASSQATGGNYGYTF.

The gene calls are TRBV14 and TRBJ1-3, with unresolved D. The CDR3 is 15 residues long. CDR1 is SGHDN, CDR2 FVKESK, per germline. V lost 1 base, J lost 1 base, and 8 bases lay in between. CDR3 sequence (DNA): TGTGCCAGCAGCCAAGGGAGGGTTTCTGGAAACACCATATATTTT. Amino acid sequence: CASSQGRVSGNTIYF.

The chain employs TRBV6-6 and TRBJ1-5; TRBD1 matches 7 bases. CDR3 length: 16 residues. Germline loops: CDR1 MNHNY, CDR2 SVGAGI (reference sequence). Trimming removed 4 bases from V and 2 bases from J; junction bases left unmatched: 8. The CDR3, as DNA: TGTGCCAGCAGTTCCCACAGGGGCGGGCGCAATCAGCCCCAGCATTTT. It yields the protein CASSSHRGGRNQPQHF.

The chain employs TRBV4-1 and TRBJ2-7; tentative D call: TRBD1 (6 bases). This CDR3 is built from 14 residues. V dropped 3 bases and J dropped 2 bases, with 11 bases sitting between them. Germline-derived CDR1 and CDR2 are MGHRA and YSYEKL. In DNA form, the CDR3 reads TGCGCCAGCAGCCACTCCAGGGGAACCTACGAGCAGTACTTC. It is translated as CASSHSRGTYEQYF.

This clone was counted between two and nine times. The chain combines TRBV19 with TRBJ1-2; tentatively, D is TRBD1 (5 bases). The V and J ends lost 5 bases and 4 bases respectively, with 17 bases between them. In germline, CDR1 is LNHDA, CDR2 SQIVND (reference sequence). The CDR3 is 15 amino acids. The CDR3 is CASSPGHSNSYGYTF. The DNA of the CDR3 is TGTGCCAGTAGTCCAGGACATTCGAACTCCTATGGCTACACCTTC.

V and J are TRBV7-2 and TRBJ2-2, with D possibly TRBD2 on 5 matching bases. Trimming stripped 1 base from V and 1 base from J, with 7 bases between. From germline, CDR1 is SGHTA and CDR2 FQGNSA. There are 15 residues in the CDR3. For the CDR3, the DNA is TGTGCCAGCAGCTTAGTTGCGGGGAACACCGGGGAGCTGTTTTTT. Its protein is CASSLVAGNTGELFF.

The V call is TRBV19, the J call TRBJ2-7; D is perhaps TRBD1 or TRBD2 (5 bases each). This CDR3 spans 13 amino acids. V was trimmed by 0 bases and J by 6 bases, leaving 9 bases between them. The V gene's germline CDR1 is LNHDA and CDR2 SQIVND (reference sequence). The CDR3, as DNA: TGTGCCAGTAGTATAGATCCGGGGCTCGAGCAGTACTTC. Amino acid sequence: CASSIDPGLEQYF.

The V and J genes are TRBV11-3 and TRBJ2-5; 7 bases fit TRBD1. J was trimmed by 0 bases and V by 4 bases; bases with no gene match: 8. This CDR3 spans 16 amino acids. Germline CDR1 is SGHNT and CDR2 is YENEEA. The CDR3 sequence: CASSYRGLADQETQYF. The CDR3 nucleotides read TGTGCCAGCAGCTATAGGGGGCTAGCCGACCAAGAGACCCAGTACTTC.

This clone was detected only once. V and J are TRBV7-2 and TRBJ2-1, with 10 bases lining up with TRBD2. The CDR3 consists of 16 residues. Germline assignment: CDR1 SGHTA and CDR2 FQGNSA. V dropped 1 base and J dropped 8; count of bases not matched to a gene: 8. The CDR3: CASSLVLAGESYEQFF. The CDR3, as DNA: TGTGCCAGCAGCTTAGTCCTAGCGGGAGAATCGTATGAGCAGTTCTTC.

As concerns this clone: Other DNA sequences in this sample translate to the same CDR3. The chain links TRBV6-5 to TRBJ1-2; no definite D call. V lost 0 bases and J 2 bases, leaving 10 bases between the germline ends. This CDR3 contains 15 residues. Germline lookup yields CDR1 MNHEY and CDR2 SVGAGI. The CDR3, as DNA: TGTGCCAGCAGTTACTCCGCCAGACTCAACTATGGCTACACCTTC. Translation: CASSYSARLNYGYTF.

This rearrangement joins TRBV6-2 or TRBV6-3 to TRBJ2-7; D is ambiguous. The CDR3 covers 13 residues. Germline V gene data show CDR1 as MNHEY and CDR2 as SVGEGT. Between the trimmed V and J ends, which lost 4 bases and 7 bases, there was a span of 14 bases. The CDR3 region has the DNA TGTGCCAGCAGTTGGGGTCGCCAAGTGGAGCAGTACTTC. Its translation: CASSWGRQVEQYF.

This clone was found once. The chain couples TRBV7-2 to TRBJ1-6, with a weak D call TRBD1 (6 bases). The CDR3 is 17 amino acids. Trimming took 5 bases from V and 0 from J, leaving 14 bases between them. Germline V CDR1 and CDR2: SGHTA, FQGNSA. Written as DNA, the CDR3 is TGTGCCAGCAGCACACTAGGGGGGTTCTCCTATAATTCACCCCTCCACTTT. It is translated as CASSTLGGFSYNSPLHF.

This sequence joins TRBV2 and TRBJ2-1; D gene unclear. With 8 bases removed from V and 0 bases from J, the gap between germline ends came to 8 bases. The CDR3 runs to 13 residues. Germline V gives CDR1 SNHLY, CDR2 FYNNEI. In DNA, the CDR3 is TGTGCCAGCCTCCTGAGCTCCTACAATGAGCAGTTCTTC. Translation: CASLLSSYNEQFF.

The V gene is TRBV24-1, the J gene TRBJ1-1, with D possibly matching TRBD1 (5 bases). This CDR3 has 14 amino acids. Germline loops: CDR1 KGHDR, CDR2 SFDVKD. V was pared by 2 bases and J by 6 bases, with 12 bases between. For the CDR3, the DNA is TGTGCCACCAGTGATTCGAGGGACGTTTCTGAAGCTTTCTTT. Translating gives CATSDSRDVSEAFF.

The CDR3 nucleotides are TGTGCCAGCAGTTATAACAGGGGGAAAAACATTCAGTACTTC. Translation gives CASSYNRGKNIQYF. V usage is TRBV6-5 and J usage is TRBJ2-4; 8 bases fit TRBD1. CDR1 and CDR2 from the germline V gene are MNHEY and SVGAGI. This CDR3 spans 14 amino acids. V trimming: 3 bases; J trimming: 4 bases; junction bases outside the gene matches: 2.

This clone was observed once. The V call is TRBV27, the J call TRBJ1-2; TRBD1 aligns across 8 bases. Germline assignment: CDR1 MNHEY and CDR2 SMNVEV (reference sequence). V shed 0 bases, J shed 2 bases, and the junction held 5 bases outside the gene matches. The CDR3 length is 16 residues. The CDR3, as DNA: TGTGCCAGCAGTTTATCTGGGACAGGTGGAAACTATGGCTACACCTTC. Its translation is CASSLSGTGGNYGYTF.

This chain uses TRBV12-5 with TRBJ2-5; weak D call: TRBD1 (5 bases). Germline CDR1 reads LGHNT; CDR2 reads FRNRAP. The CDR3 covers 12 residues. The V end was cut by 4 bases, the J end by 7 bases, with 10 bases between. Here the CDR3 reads CASGYPQGTQYF. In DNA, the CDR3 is TGTGCTAGTGGTTACCCCCAGGGGACCCAGTACTTC.